This T cell receptor (beta chain) was documented in a study of blood T cells in healthy people across ages (dated by TCRdb to the mid-2010s). About the investigation overall: Template switching captured roughly one uniquely barcoded TCR beta cDNA molecule per two T cells in model experiments. The study measured age-related changes in TCR beta repertoire diversity using deep sequencing normalized with unique cDNA molecular identifiers. Four age groups were formed from the donors: young (average approximately 15 years), middle-aged (just under 40), aged (over 55) and long-lived (about 75). To avoid experimental bias, donors of different ages were distributed randomly across sequencing lanes. The study analyzed two additional independent replicas of 1 million unique cDNA reads from the same blood draw for two donors, one aged 18 to 29 and one aged 80 or older.

A few counts support this clonotype. Its target antigen remains unknown. Nothing much larger sits one base from this clone, and base qualities are not available. The method was 5' RACE. The instrument was an Illumina HiSeq 2500. A second PCR of about 7 to 12 cycles was run with a J-beta primer mix and a sample-barcoded 5' primer. A unique molecular identifier was introduced onto each TCR beta cDNA molecule by a template-switch 5' adaptor carrying 12 random nucleotides. Each sample yielded at least 2.5 million CDR3-containing paired-end reads. First-strand cDNA was synthesized from all RNA with the Mint cDNA synthesis kit, primed by a TRBC-specific oligonucleotide. After uracil-DNA glycosylase treatment, a first 18-cycle PCR used universal primers M1SS and BC2_uni_R on all cDNA. The authors processed their data as follows. For normalization, 1 million high-quality reads, each with a distinct molecular identifier, were randomly selected from each sample. Instead of being binned into consensus sequences, reads that shared molecular identifiers were thrown out. CDR3 identification, clonotype clustering and error correction used MiTCR with a Q25 quality threshold and the strictest error-elimination algorithm. Lower-bound total TCR beta diversity was estimated with a nonparametric unseen species model using Euler transformation. The public reads were run again by TCRdb, first through fastp at Q25 and then through MiXCR, and only productive beta chains were kept. Each CDR3 protein appears once, grouped with its most common genes and DNA. Clone size and V and J calls follow TCRdb, not the original study. This sample lists 1.4 million or so distinct CDR3 sequences; approximately 42% were detected once. The ten most abundant clones make up approximately 4.1% of the sample.

The full study reports these points: Conclusive comparison of naive and antigen-experienced compartments was prevented by the profiling of bulk unsorted PBMCs. Compared with the aged group, the long-lived group had more naive CD4+ T cells, fewer expanded clones and increased TCR diversity, suggesting age selection. Estimates of total diversity from one million sequenced T cells were regarded as lower bounds and underestimates. A strong correlation was found between observed TCR beta diversity and the percentage of naive T cells measured by flow cytometry. Observed TCR beta diversity per million T cells fell roughly linearly with age, and a significant reduction was already apparent by age about 43. Because donor CMV infection status was unknown, age-related changes in expanded clonotypes were potentially confounded.

Deletion took 6 bases off V and 3 bases off J, with a span of 11 bases between the germline ends. Its CDR3 holds 13 amino acids, cysteine through phenylalanine. The retained sequence is limited to the CDR3, 39 bases, with the frame set at the first base. CDR1 MNHEY and CDR2 SVGEGT were looked up in the germline V gene. The donors were roughly 39 Caucasian individuals from Russia, aged roughly 6 to 90 years, who were systemically healthy. Each donor gave ten milliliters of peripheral blood, collected into EDTA-treated Vacutainer tubes. PBMCs were isolated by Ficoll-Paque density-gradient centrifugation, with at least 7 million obtained per sample. Trizol reagent was used to extract total RNA from PBMCs, with at least 6 micrograms per sample. For every donor, an aliquot of PBMCs went through flow cytometry to measure the percentages of naive CD45RAhigh/CD27high T cells.

The TCR comes from a woman younger than 30 in good health. The chain is assembled from TRBV6-2 or TRBV6-3 and TRBJ1-1; the best D guess is TRBD1, with 6 bases matching. The sequencing input was blood. The CDR3 protein is CASREDSHTEAFF. The bases are TGTGCCAGCAGAGAGGACAGTCACACTGAAGCTTTCTTT.